This TCR beta chain came from a study of cytomegalovirus exposure and HLA in healthy donors. From the approximately 110-subject validation cohort, which was separate from the roughly 670-subject first cohort, the donors were drawn. Findings of the study overall: Researchers counted approximately 160 TCR beta chains as cytomegalovirus-associated. One later analysis, an examination of the 120 validation repertoires, found that first-cohort TCR clusters tended to co-occur in them. In vitro testing confirmed three CMV-associated chains as specific for CMV antigens.

The CDR3 is 17 residues long. V was clipped by 2 bases and J by 1 base; unmatched bases: 10. CDR1 is SGHDT and CDR2 is YYEEEE in the germline V gene. TCRdb's copy holds only in-frame clones and misses some; the assay was immunoSEQ multiplex PCR. Found here are 130,000 or so clones, around 92% of them singletons; the top ten hold around 3.4%. Comment on this clone: Its antigen remains unidentified.

J is TRBJ2-3 and V is TRBV5-6, with 7 bases that match TRBD1. This sequence originates from a man under 40 in good health and CMV-seronegative. The material sequenced was PBMCs. The CDR3 DNA follows: TGTGCCAGCAGCTTTAGGTTGACAGGGCATCGCACAGATACGCAGTATTTT. It yields the protein CASSFRLTGHRTDTQYF.